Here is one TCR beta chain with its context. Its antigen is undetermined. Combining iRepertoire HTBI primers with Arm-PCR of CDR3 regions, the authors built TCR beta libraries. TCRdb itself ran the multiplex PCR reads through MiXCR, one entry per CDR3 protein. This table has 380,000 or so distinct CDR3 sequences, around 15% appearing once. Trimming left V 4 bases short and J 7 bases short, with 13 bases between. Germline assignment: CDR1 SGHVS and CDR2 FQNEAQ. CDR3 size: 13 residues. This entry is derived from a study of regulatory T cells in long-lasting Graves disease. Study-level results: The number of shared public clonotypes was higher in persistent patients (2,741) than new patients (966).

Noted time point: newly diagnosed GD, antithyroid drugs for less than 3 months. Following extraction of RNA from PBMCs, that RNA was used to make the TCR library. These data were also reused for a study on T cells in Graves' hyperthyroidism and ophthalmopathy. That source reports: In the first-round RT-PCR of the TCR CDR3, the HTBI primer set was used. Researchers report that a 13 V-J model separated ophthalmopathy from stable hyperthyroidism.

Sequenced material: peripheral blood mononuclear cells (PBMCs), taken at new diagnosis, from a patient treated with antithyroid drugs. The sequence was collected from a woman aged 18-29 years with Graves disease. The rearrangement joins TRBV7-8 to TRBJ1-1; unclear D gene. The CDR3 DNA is TGTGCCAGCAGCTCCGGTTGGGAGGGTGAAGCTTTCTTT. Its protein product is CASSSGWEGEAFF.